Given below is one T cell receptor (beta chain) in context. Its matching antigen is unknown. The data are from a study of Graves' ophthalmopathy and Graves' hyperthyroidism. Study-level points and caveats: Distinction of ophthalmopathy from stable hyperthyroidism by a 13-signature model reached roughly 88% sensitivity and 81.08% specificity.

Amplified material comprised TCR beta CDR3 regions derived from RNA transcripts. RT-PCR with HTBI primers came first, then second-round multiplex PCR. TCRdb called the multiplex PCR reads again in MiXCR, with one record for every CDR3 protein. This sample carries 680,000 or so distinct CDR3 sequences, 22% of them seen once, and the ten largest clones take more than 5.5%. Hyperthyroidism patients, aged 18 to 65, were newly diagnosed, under 2 months' duration. PBMCs originated in approximately 9.2 ml of fresh peripheral blood. The germline gives CDR1 LNHNV, CDR2 YYDKDF (reference sequence). The CDR3 extends over 15 amino acids. The ends were cut back, 4 bases at V and 4 bases at J, with 16 bases in the middle.

The genes are TRBV15 and TRBJ1-1; the D gene is possibly TRBD1 (5 bases). The source is a woman in her late teens or twenties with stable Graves' hyperthyroidism. Some clones in this sample may be carry-over from other donors' samples. Sequenced sample: peripheral blood. CDR3 bases: TGTGCCACCAGCACACCTGGGACCCCGAGCACTGAAGCTTTCTTT. Protein sequence: CATSTPGTPSTEAFF. Combining the CDR3 with reference TRBV15 and TRBJ1-1 gives the whole variable domain DAMVIQNPRYQVTQFGKPVTLSCSQTLNHNVMYWYQQKSSQAPKLLFHYYDKDFNNEADTPDNFQSRRPNTSFCFLDIRSPGLGDTAMYLCATSTPGTPSTEAFFGQGTRLTVV.